This T cell receptor (beta chain) was captured by sequencing in a study of blood T cell repertoires in COVID-19. Study-level background: The samples span acute and convalescent COVID-19 from the United States, Italy and Spain.

Clinical history as reported by participants underpinned cohort assignment. In the 2 weeks before study entry, exposed participants met a COVID-19 case, which was PCR-confirmed or clinician-diagnosed. Deletions cut 3 bases from V and 8 bases from J, with 16 bases between. This CDR3 has 14 residues. CDR1 and CDR2 from the germline V gene are KGHSH and LQKENI. Original methodology: It was from reference gene primer amplification that nucleated cell counts were estimated. The assay was immunoSEQ multiplex PCR, and TCRdb's table has in-frame clones only and misses some. Clone size and V and J calls were adopted from that table, with D and trimming inferred from the DNA. The sample includes roughly 240,000 clones, just under 90% of them seen just once.

This chain connects TRBV18 to TRBJ1-1; D is perhaps TRBD1 (6 bases). Sequenced: PBMCs or T cells enriched from blood (not recorded which). This TCR came from a man aged 50 to 60 who had been exposed to COVID-19. DNA for the CDR3: TGTGCCAGCTCACCCCTCGAAGGGGGACCCGAAGCTTTCTTT. Its translation: CASSPLEGGPEAFF.